Described below is a single T cell receptor beta chain sequence and its context. Its antigen target is currently unknown. Base quality data are lacking; no much larger clone is found one base away. Each donor gave one peripheral blood draw, roughly 110 mL on average, collected into heparinised tubes. A BD FACSAria II was used to sort naive, central memory, regulatory and stem cell-like memory CD4+ T cells with a panel that included CD45RO, CCR7, CD25, CD127, CD95 and CD27. Every sorted population had a purity above 95%. PBMCs were isolated right away by Lymphoprep density gradient centrifugation and were stained directly, without culture. Samples were stained and sorted in pairs, with one healthy donor and one patient per experiment, so that batch effects were minimized. The entire amount of isolated RNA was reverse transcribed using the High Capacity cDNA Reverse Transcription Kit, so the sequenced TCRB transcripts were expressed ones. Deep immunoSEQ sequencing was performed on naive, central memory and regulatory T cell samples, with an average of around 3.5 million total reads per sample. Sorted cells were lysed in RLT buffer and RNA was extracted with DNase-treated RNeasy Micro or Mini kits, depending on cell number. Each cell subset was processed on its own to prevent cross-contamination, while patient and healthy donor samples were processed together. Using the immunoSEQ multiplex PCR, TCRB sequences were amplified from cDNA into 87-bp fragments spanning the CDR3 region. Amplicons were sequenced on the Illumina HiSeq platform. From the authors' description of their analysis: Synthetic template baselines were used to correct PCR bias computationally, reads within Hamming distance 2 were collapsed together, and singletons that could not be merged were discarded. By aligning reads against IMGT, V, D and J genes, CDR3 length, and insertions or deletions at six rearrangement sites were assigned. Clonotype counts were normalized to sorted cell number within each subset before computing true diversity and Gini coefficients with the tcR R package. Repertoire sharing was quantified using the overlap coefficient calculated on TCRB nucleotide sequences. Out-of-frame TCRB sequences from naive cells were analyzed to stand in for the pre-selection repertoire. TCRdb holds this immuneACCESS table with in-frame rearrangements only. Some clones are missing; in checked studies, unresolved V genes explain under half, and the rest has no known cause. V and J calls and clone size come straight from that table; D and trimming were deduced from the DNA. The sample table holds nearly 250,000 clones, of which about 70% were seen once. The top ten clones comprise around 0.05% of the sample.

These data come from a study of beta chain features in type 1 diabetes (dated by TCRdb to the late 2010s). Some background on the complete study: No differences in mean age, gender distribution, total cell number or subset yield were found between patients and healthy donors. In the study, recently diagnosed type 1 diabetes patients and matched healthy donors were compared on the TCRB repertoires of their sorted circulating CD4+ T cell subsets. Whereas all 30 or so donors provided naive and central memory subsets, regulatory and stem cell-like memory subsets were isolated from just 8 patients and about 8 healthy donors. A total of 100 million to 140 million sorted cells were examined across all samples, and the number of cells per subset was strongly correlated with RNA yield.

The junction shows trimming of 0 bases on V and 9 bases on J, plus 9 bases between the germline ends. The CDR3 starts with the cysteine, ends with the phenylalanine, and has 14 residues. Only CDR3 DNA is held: 42 bases, read in frame from base 1. CDR1 is given as KGHSY and CDR2 as FQNENV, both from the germline V gene. What the research found in general, with its limitations: HLA sub-analyses involved small numbers of individuals, so any influence of HLA type on TCRB rearrangement remained unresolved. PCR might favor shorter templates, but patient and control samples were amplified and corrected together, so any skew would affect both groups equally. In all four CD4+ subsets, TCRB CDR3 length was moderately but significantly shorter in type 1 diabetes patients. The naive, central memory and regulatory TCRB repertoires appeared to resemble one another more closely among patients than among healthy donors. Patients with type 1 diabetes made fewer insertions and deleted more nucleotides at VDJ recombination sites, implying thymic rearrangement abnormalities. Because cDNA was sequenced instead of genomic DNA, activated cells with high expression could be over-represented, although the groups did not differ in activation or CD3 levels.

This clonotype originated in a young man in good health. The specimen sequenced was naive CD4+ T cells from blood. The cell subset or site label, as the study defines it: true naive CD4+ T cells. This chain is built from TRBV16 and TRBJ1-6; the D gene remains uncertain. For the CDR3, the sequence is CASSQSQSRSPLHF. In nucleotides, the sequence is TGTGCCAGCAGCCAATCTCAGTCTCGTTCACCCCTCCACTTT.